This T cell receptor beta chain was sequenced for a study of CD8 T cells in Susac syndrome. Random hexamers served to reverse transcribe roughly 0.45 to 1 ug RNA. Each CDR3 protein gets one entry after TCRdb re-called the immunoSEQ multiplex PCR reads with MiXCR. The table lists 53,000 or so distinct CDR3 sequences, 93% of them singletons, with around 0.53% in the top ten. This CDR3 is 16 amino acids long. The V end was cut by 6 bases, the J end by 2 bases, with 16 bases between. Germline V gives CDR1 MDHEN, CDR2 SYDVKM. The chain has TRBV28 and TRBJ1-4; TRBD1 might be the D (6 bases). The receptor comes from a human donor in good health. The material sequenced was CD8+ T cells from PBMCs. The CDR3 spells CASSTPWGPTNEKLFF. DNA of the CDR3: TGTGCCAGCAGCACGCCCTGGGGGCCGACTAATGAAAAACTGTTTTTT. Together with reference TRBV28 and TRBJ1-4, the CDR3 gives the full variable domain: DVKVTQSSRYLVKRTGEKVFLECVQDMDHENMFWYRQDPGLGLRLIYFSYDVKMKEKGDIPEGYSVSREKKERFSLILESASTNQTSMYLCASSTPWGPTNEKLFFGSGTQLSVL.